This TCR beta chain emerged from a study of T cells in Graves' hyperthyroidism and ophthalmopathy. In the case of this clonotype: The antigen is not known.

The investigators amplified TCR beta CDR3 regions from RNA transcripts. HTBI primers were employed in a first-round RT-PCR of the TCR CDR3. TCRdb analysed the multiplex PCR reads with MiXCR anew, one entry per CDR3 protein. Of roughly 500,000 distinct CDR3 sequences in the sample, approximately 22% were seen once. Trimming pared 7 bases from V and 2 bases from J, leaving 14 bases between. The CDR3 runs to 14 residues. Germline assignment: CDR1 LNHDA and CDR2 SQIVND (reference sequence). Study-wide results and caveats: Prediction of ophthalmopathy progression came a median roughly 6.7 months pre-onset.

A patient was excluded if there was uncontrolled infection, other autoimmune disease, pregnancy or lactation. J is TRBJ1-1 and V is TRBV19; D is uncertain. The receptor comes from a woman aged 70-85 years with Graves' ophthalmopathy. The specimen sequenced was blood. The CDR3 loop reads CASNPGRDNTEAFF. The CDR3 DNA follows: TGTGCCAGTAACCCTGGGCGCGATAACACTGAAGCTTTCTTT.